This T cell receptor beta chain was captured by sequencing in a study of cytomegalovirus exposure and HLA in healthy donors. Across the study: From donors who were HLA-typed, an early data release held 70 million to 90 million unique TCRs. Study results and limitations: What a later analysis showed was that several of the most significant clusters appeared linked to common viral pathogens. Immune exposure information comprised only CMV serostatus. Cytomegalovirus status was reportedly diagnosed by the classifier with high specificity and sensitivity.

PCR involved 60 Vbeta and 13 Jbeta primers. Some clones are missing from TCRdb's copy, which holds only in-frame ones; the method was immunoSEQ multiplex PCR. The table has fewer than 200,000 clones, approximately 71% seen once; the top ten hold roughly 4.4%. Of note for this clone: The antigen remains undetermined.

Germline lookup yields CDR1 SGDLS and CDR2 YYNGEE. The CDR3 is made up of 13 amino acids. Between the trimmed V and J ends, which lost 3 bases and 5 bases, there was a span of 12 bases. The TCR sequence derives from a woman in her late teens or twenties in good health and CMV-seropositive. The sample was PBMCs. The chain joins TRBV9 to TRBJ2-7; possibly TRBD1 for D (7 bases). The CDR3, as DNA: TGTGCCAGCAGCGAACAGGGGACTCACGAGCAGTACTTC. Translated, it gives CASSEQGTHEQYF.